A single sample is the source of the 10 T cell receptor beta chains below, sequenced in a study of cytomegalovirus exposure and HLA in healthy donors. 60 Vbeta and 13 Jbeta primers were used in PCR. TCRdb's copy holds only in-frame clones and misses some; the assay was immunoSEQ multiplex PCR. The table lists around 200,000 clones, around three quarters of them singletons. The sample consisted of PBMCs. The receptor set was obtained from a man aged 30 to 45 in good health and CMV-seronegative.

The gene calls are TRBV27 and TRBJ2-1; 13 nucleotides align to TRBD2. Germline CDR1 reads MNHEY; CDR2 reads SMNVEV (reference sequence). The CDR3 is 16 amino acids. With 5 bases clipped from V and 7 bases from J, the junction kept 8 bases outside the gene matches. CDR3 amino acids: CASSPGLAGDVNEQFF. For the CDR3, the DNA is TGTGCCAGCAGTCCCGGACTAGCGGGAGATGTAAATGAGCAGTTCTTC.

This clone was seen many times. V usage is TRBV6-1 and J usage is TRBJ2-7; D remains ambiguous. Germline CDR1 MNHNS, CDR2 SASEGT. CDR3 length equals 16 residues. Trimming shortened V by 0 bases and J by 3 bases, and 15 bases separated the two germline ends. The CDR3 sequence is CASSEAPSVDLYEQYF. The CDR3 DNA sequence: TGTGCCAGCAGTGAAGCCCCAAGCGTAGATCTCTACGAGCAGTACTTC.

J is TRBJ1-1 and V is TRBV29-1; unclear D gene. This CDR3 is built from 14 residues. Germline CDR1 and CDR2: SQVTM and ANQGSEA. Trimming removed 1 base at V and 0 bases at J, with 9 bases between. In nucleotides, the CDR3 is TGCAGCGTTGAAGGGCCAGGTATGAACACTGAAGCTTTCTTT. Translated: CSVEGPGMNTEAFF.

The J gene is TRBJ2-3, the V gene TRBV6-6; 12 bases match TRBD2. Per the germline V gene, CDR1 is MNHNY and CDR2 is SVGAGI (reference sequence). The CDR3 covers 14 residues. V lost 8 bases, J lost 3 bases, and 3 bases stayed unmatched. DNA for the CDR3: TGTGCCAGCTGGCTAGCGGGAGGGACAGATACGCAGTATTTT. This sequence encodes CASWLAGGTDTQYF.

The rearrangement uses TRBV5-1 and TRBJ2-7, with a tentative D call TRBD1 (6 bases). Germline CDR1 and CDR2: SGHRS and YFSETQ. The CDR3 is 15 amino acids. Trimming removed 0 bases at V and 1 base at J, with 11 bases between. In nucleotides, the CDR3 is TGCGCCAGCAGCTTGGATGTACAGGGTTCCTACGAGCAGTACTTC. Its protein product is CASSLDVQGSYEQYF.

The rearrangement uses TRBV11-1 and TRBJ2-7; no definite D call. Germline V gene sequence: CDR1 SGHAT, CDR2 FQDESV (reference sequence). This CDR3 has 12 residues. Trimming shortened V by 5 bases and J by 3 bases, and 8 bases separated the two germline ends. The CDR3 spells CASSPGYYEQYF. In DNA, the CDR3 is TGTGCCAGCAGCCCAGGATACTACGAGCAGTACTTC. The full variable domain, with the rest looked up from reference TRBV11-1 and TRBJ2-7, is EAEVAQSPRYKITEKSQAVAFWCDPISGHATLYWYRQILGQGPELLVQFQDESVVDDSQLPKDRFSAERLKGVDSTLKIQPAELGDSAMYLCASSPGYYEQYFGPGTRLTVT.

The J gene is TRBJ1-3, the V gene TRBV7-6; D is perhaps TRBD1 (6 bases). Germline assignment: CDR1 SGHVS and CDR2 FNYEAQ. V lost 10 bases, J lost 0 bases, and 19 bases lay in between. This CDR3 is built from 16 residues. The CDR3 loop is CATGLGTPASGNTIYF. The CDR3 nucleotides are TGTGCCACCGGACTTGGGACACCCGCCTCTGGAAACACCATATATTTT.

The gene calls are TRBV6-5 and TRBJ1-1; D is unresolved. Germline V gene lookup returns CDR1 MNHEY and CDR2 SVGAGI. V lost 4 bases, J lost 11 bases, and 11 bases lay in between. The CDR3 has 11 residues. This chain's CDR3 is CASSSAGRAFF. The CDR3 coding sequence is TGTGCCAGCAGTTCAGCAGGAAGGGCTTTCTTT.

The V and J genes are TRBV18 and TRBJ1-2; perhaps TRBD1 as D (6 bases). V lost 6 bases and J lost 4, with 12 bases in between. Germline CDR1 and CDR2: KGHSH and LQKENI. The CDR3 covers 13 residues. In DNA form, the CDR3 reads TGTGCCAGCTCCCAGGGGTACAGCTATGGCTACACCTTC. Translating gives CASSQGYSYGYTF.

This rearrangement joins TRBV4-1 to TRBJ2-7, with 9 bases matching TRBD1. Germline V gene sequence: CDR1 MGHRA, CDR2 YSYEKL. The CDR3 covers 16 residues. The V and J ends lost 1 base and 2 bases, in that order; junction bases with no gene match: 6. The CDR3 is CASSQGMTGGPYEQYF. CDR3 in DNA: TGCGCCAGCAGCCAAGGTATGACAGGGGGACCCTACGAGCAGTACTTC.